Each of the 18 T cell receptor beta chains below was sequenced from the same sample in a study of blood T cell repertoires in COVID-19. Generated by immunoSEQ multiplex PCR, the TCRdb table keeps only in-frame clones and is missing some. The repertoire holds 120,000 or so clones, with more than 75% as singletons. Sequenced sample: peripheral blood. The receptors shown here come from a man aged 55-75 years with COVID-19, enrolled during active disease.

The gene calls are TRBV7-2 and TRBJ2-7, with TRBD1 as a possible D gene (6 bases). This CDR3 contains 15 residues. Trimming removed 1 base from V and 1 base from J, with 11 bases in between. Germline loops: CDR1 SGHTA, CDR2 FQGNSA. The CDR3 sequence: CASSLEGDGSYEQYF. For the CDR3, the DNA is TGTGCCAGCAGCTTAGAGGGGGACGGATCCTACGAGCAGTACTTC.

This sequence joins TRBV7-3 and TRBJ2-1; 10 nucleotides agree with TRBD1. Germline CDR1 SGHTA, CDR2 FQGTGA. Trimming took 6 bases from V and 0 from J; bases not matched to a gene: 2. This CDR3 spans 15 amino acids. CDR3 residues: CASRRDRGSYNEQFF. In DNA form, the CDR3 reads TGTGCCAGCAGAAGGGACAGGGGCTCCTACAATGAGCAGTTCTTC. Looking up the rest from reference TRBV7-3 and TRBJ2-1 gives the full variable domain: GAGVSQTPSNKVTEKGKYVELRCDPISGHTALYWYRQSLGQGPEFLIYFQGTGAADDSGLPNDRFFAVRPEGSVSTLKIQRTERGDSAVYLCASRRDRGSYNEQFFGPGTRLTVL.

This clone has only one observation. The chain has TRBV4-3 and TRBJ1-2; D gene unclear. CDR3 length: 13 residues. Germline V gives CDR1 LGHNA, CDR2 YSLEER. Between the trimmed V and J ends, which lost 4 bases and 4 bases, there was a span of 10 bases. The CDR3 loop reads CASSPGLAYGYTF. The CDR3 DNA reads as TGCGCCAGCAGCCCTGGACTGGCCTATGGCTACACCTTC.

Only one count was recorded for this clone. This chain links TRBV6-5 with TRBJ2-1; 10 bases fit TRBD2. The germline gives CDR1 MNHEY, CDR2 SVGAGI. V gave up 7 bases and J gave up 7 bases; unmatched junction bases: 7. The CDR3 is 14 residues long. The CDR3 DNA reads TGTGCCAGCACCCCCAGCGGGAGGGGAAATGAGCAGTTCTTC. It is translated as CASTPSGRGNEQFF.

This chain uses TRBV10-3 with TRBJ2-7; 7 bases agree with TRBD2. V was clipped by 7 bases and J by 3 bases; unmatched bases: 6. This CDR3 has 13 residues. Germline V gene lookup returns CDR1 ENHRY and CDR2 SYGVKD. The CDR3 here is CAIMAGVGYEQYF. The CDR3 DNA reads as TGTGCCATCATGGCGGGGGTCGGCTACGAGCAGTACTTC.

V is TRBV29-1 and J is TRBJ2-1; 7 positions match TRBD2. Germline V gene data show CDR1 as SQVTM and CDR2 as ANQGSEA. Trimming at V came to 3 bases and at J to 5 bases, leaving 4 bases not matched to a gene. This CDR3 contains 13 residues. The CDR3 DNA follows: TGCAGCGTTGAGCCGCTAGCGGACAATGAGCAGTTCTTC. This codes for CSVEPLADNEQFF.

The rearrangement links TRBV11-2 to TRBJ1-4; 7 bases are shared with TRBD1. The CDR3 length is 16 residues. V trimming: 8 bases; J trimming: 3 bases; junction bases outside the gene matches: 12. Germline V lookup: CDR1 SGHAT, CDR2 FQNNGV. CDR3 bases: TGTGCCAGCCAAGGAGGGGGCGTGACGGCTAATGAAAAACTGTTTTTT. Protein sequence: CASQGGGVTANEKLFF.

J is TRBJ2-3 and V is TRBV19; D is uncertain. V was clipped by 2 bases and J by 0 bases, with 6 bases between them. Germline assignment: CDR1 LNHDA and CDR2 SQIVND (reference sequence). CDR3 length: 14 residues. CDR3 loop: CASSIIGSTDTQYF. The CDR3 DNA is TGTGCCAGTAGTATAATCGGGAGCACAGATACGCAGTATTTT. Full variable domain (rest looked up from reference TRBV19 and TRBJ2-3): DGGITQSPKYLFRKEGQNVTLSCEQNLNHDAMYWYRQDPGQGLRLIYYSQIVNDFQKGDIAEGYSVSREKKESFPLTVTSAQKNPTAFYLCASSIIGSTDTQYFGPGTRLTVL.

V and J are TRBV19 and TRBJ1-3; D is perhaps TRBD1 (5 bases). The CDR3 totals 16 residues. V was clipped by 5 bases and J by 3 bases, with 17 bases between them. Germline values: CDR1 LNHDA, CDR2 SQIVND (reference sequence). DNA for the CDR3: TGTGCCAGTAGTTCAACGGGACTCGGCTATGGAAACACCATATATTTT. Translating it yields CASSSTGLGYGNTIYF.

The J gene is TRBJ2-1, the V gene TRBV5-4; 16 bases align to TRBD2. CDR1 SGHNT and CDR2 YYREEE come from the germline V gene (reference sequence). The ends lost 3 bases at V and 1 base at J; junction bases unmatched: 4. This CDR3 region has 18 residues. The chain's CDR3 is CASSSGLAGGRSYNEQFF. The CDR3 DNA reads TGTGCCAGCAGCTCGGGACTAGCGGGAGGGCGGTCCTACAATGAGCAGTTCTTC. The variable domain in full, completed from reference TRBV5-4 and TRBJ2-1, reads ETGVTQSPTHLIKTRGQQVTLRCSSQSGHNTVSWYQQALGQGPQFIFQYYREEENGRGNFPPRFSGLQFPNYSSELNVNALELDDSALYLCASSSGLAGGRSYNEQFFGPGTRLTVL.

This chain connects TRBV12-5 to TRBJ2-1, with 7 positions matching TRBD2. The J segment lost 7 bases and the V segment lost 6 bases, leaving 18 bases of the junction unmatched. Germline CDR1 and CDR2: LGHNT and FRNRAP. The CDR3 is made up of 17 amino acids. The CDR3 here is CASGHRRVGGVQNEQFF. CDR3 sequence (DNA): TGTGCTAGTGGCCATAGACGTGTGGGGGGGGTGCAGAATGAGCAGTTCTTC. Full variable domain (missing parts from reference TRBV12-5 and TRBJ2-1): DARVTQTPRHKVTEMGQEVTMRCQPILGHNTVFWYRQTMMQGLELLAYFRNRAPLDDSGMPKDRFSAEMPDATLATLKIQPSEPRDSAVYFCASGHRRVGGVQNEQFFGPGTRLTVL.

The chain recombines TRBV28 with TRBJ1-1, with 11 bases matching TRBD1. This CDR3 spans 15 amino acids. The germline V gene encodes CDR1 MDHEN and CDR2 SYDVKM. The trim removed 1 base at V and 4 bases at J, leaving 2 bases unmatched. CDR3 sequence: CASSLYGQGATEAFF. The CDR3 DNA reads as TGTGCCAGCAGTTTATACGGACAGGGGGCCACTGAAGCTTTCTTT. Complete variable domain (other parts from reference TRBV28 and TRBJ1-1): DVKVTQSSRYLVKRTGEKVFLECVQDMDHENMFWYRQDPGLGLRLIYFSYDVKMKEKGDIPEGYSVSREKKERFSLILESASTNQTSMYLCASSLYGQGATEAFFGQGTRLTVV.

The gene calls are TRBV3-1 (or the pseudogene TRBV3-2) and TRBJ2-3; D might be TRBD1 (5 bases). Trimming removed 0 bases from V and 6 bases from J, with 13 bases in between. The CDR3 has 15 residues. Per the germline V gene, CDR1 is LGHDT and CDR2 is YNNKEL (reference sequence). The CDR3 bases are TGTGCCAGCAGCCAAGAGAGGCTCAGGGTGGATACGCAGTATTTT. Translating gives CASSQERLRVDTQYF.

The chain employs TRBV3-1 (or the pseudogene TRBV3-2) and TRBJ2-5; D may be TRBD2 (5 bases). CDR3 length equals 15 residues. Trimming took off 1 base at V and 1 base at J, with 10 bases between the two ends. Germline V gene sequence: CDR1 LGHDT, CDR2 YNNKEL (reference sequence). CDR3 DNA sequence: TGTGCCAGCAGCCAAGGGCCGGGAAGCCAAGAGACCCAGTACTTC. As protein: CASSQGPGSQETQYF.

This chain uses TRBV4-1 with TRBJ2-7, with a tentative D call TRBD2 (6 bases). The germline CDR1 and CDR2 sequences are MGHRA and YSYEKL. V was pared by 4 bases and J by 4 bases, with 23 bases between. The CDR3 is 17 residues long. The CDR3 DNA sequence: TGCGCCAGCAGCCCCCGCACTGCGGGATCCCTGAGGTACGAGCAGTACTTC. This encodes CASSPRTAGSLRYEQYF.

This clone has only one observation. This chain links TRBV9 with TRBJ2-7; maybe TRBD2 (6 bases). The V and J ends lost 0 bases and 1 base respectively, with 11 bases between them. Germline CDR1 is SGDLS and CDR2 is YYNGEE. This CDR3 comprises 15 residues. Written as DNA, the CDR3 is TGTGCCAGCAGCGTAGGGGGAGGAGTTTCCTACGAGCAGTACTTC. It codes for CASSVGGGVSYEQYF.

This clone was seen just once. The chain has TRBV7-9 and TRBJ2-3, with 13 positions matching TRBD2. CDR3 length: 16 amino acids. The germline CDR1 and CDR2 sequences are SEHNR and FQNEAQ (reference sequence). The J segment lost 5 bases and the V segment lost 6 bases, leaving 8 bases of the junction unmatched. The CDR3 sequence is CASSSGLAGAKDTQYF. The DNA for the CDR3 is TGTGCCAGCAGTTCCGGACTAGCGGGAGCAAAAGATACGCAGTATTTT. Drawing the rest from reference TRBV7-9 and TRBJ2-3, the complete variable domain is DTGVSQNPRHKITKRGQNVTFRCDPISEHNRLYWYRQTLGQGPEFLTYFQNEAQLEKSRLLSDRFSAERPKGSFSTLEIQRTEQGDSAMYLCASSSGLAGAKDTQYFGPGTRLTVL.

The chain couples TRBV15 to TRBJ2-2; 8 bases map to TRBD2. V dropped 5 bases and J dropped 4; count of bases not matched to a gene: 6. CDR3 length: 15 residues. CDR1 is LNHNV, CDR2 YYDKDF, per germline (reference sequence). The CDR3 sequence is CATSDKREITGELFF. CDR3 in DNA: TGTGCCACCAGCGATAAGCGGGAGATCACCGGGGAGCTGTTTTTT. Together with reference TRBV15 and TRBJ2-2, the CDR3 gives the full variable domain: DAMVIQNPRYQVTQFGKPVTLSCSQTLNHNVMYWYQQKSSQAPKLLFHYYDKDFNNEADTPDNFQSRRPNTSFCFLDIRSPGLGDTAMYLCATSDKREITGELFFGEGSRLTVL.